The clone carrying this T cell receptor (beta chain) was picked up many times. The antigen remains undetermined. These data originate in a study of T-cell memory formation after mild COVID-19. As for the study in general: Most TCR clusters belonged to a single donor. General observations from the study: Mainly in CM and EM were contracting CD4+ clones; CD8+ were in EMRA. Cross-reactive memory seemingly joined, as some responding clones were found in pre-infection memory.

cDNA libraries for TCR alpha and TCR beta, carrying sample barcodes and UMIs, came from 5'RACE with constant-segment primers. TCRdb reprocessed the 5' RACE reads with MiXCR, giving one entry per CDR3 protein. The table has 530,000 or so distinct CDR3 sequences, roughly 17% seen once. This sequence originates from an adult woman who had mild COVID-19 (a few samples of this study predate the infection). Cell type and time point are not known. Specimen: PBMCs or a T cell subset sorted from them (not recorded which).

In DNA, the CDR3 is TGCGCCAGCAGCTTCTACGCTAGCGGATCCCCGAGCTACAATGAGCAGTTCTTC. Translation gives CASSFYASGSPSYNEQFF. The chain is built from TRBV5-1 and TRBJ2-1; 7 bases fit TRBD2. The CDR3 is made up of 18 amino acids. With 2 bases clipped from V and 3 bases from J, the junction kept 14 bases outside the gene matches. The V gene's germline CDR1 is SGHRS and CDR2 YFSETQ.